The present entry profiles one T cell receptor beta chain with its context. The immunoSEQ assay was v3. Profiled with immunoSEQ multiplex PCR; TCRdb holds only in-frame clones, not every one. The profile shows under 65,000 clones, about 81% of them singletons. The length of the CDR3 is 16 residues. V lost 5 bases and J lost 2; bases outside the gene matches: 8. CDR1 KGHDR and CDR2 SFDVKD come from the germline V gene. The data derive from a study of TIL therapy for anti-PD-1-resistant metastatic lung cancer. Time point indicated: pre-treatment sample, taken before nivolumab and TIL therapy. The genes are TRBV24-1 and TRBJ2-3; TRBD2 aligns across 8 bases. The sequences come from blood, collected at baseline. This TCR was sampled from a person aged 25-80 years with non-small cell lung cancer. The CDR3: CATSAFTSGITDTQYF. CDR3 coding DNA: TGTGCCACCAGTGCCTTCACTAGCGGAATCACAGATACGCAGTATTTT.